These T cell receptor beta chains were read from a single sample in a study of blood T cell repertoires in COVID-19. Here immunoSEQ multiplex PCR was the method, and the copy in TCRdb shows in-frame clones only, minus some. The profile shows more than 50,000 clones, over 90% of them singletons. The sequencing input was peripheral blood. These receptors originate from a human donor in a cohort sampled during active COVID-19. Both conserved end residues are part of each CDR3. Each record gives: J gene, V gene, clone size, D gene, CDR3 DNA, CDR3 protein. A D gene is named only where the DNA matches it firmly. Rows may omit the clone size; those that give it use once, few, many or a size class.

J: TRBJ1-1; V: TRBV5-6; size: NA; D: NA; DNA: TGTGCCAGCAGCTACCCCACGGGTTACACTGAAGCTTTCTTT; CDR3: CASSYPTGYTEAFF
J: TRBJ1-3; V: TRBV4-1; size: NA; D: NA; DNA: TGCGCCAGCAGCCAAGTTCCCTCAGAAGCTGGAAACACCATATATTTT; CDR3: CASSQVPSEAGNTIYF
J: TRBJ1-2; V: TRBV10-3; size: NA; D: NA; DNA: TGTGCCATCACTGACTCCTATGGCTACACCTTC; CDR3: CAITDSYGYTF
J: TRBJ2-3; V: TRBV27; size: NA; D: TRBD2; DNA: TGTGCCAGCCAGCGGGGGGGAGACACAGATACGCAGTATTTT; CDR3: CASQRGGDTDTQYF
J: TRBJ2-5; V: TRBV30; size: NA; D: TRBD2; DNA: TGTGCCTGGAGTCCGGGACTAGAAGAGACCCAGTACTTC; CDR3: CAWSPGLEETQYF
J: TRBJ2-1; V: TRBV5-1; size: NA; D: TRBD2; DNA: TGCGCCAGCAGCTTGGGGACACGGACTAGCGGGAGTTCCTACAATGAGCAGTTCTTC; CDR3: CASSLGTRTSGSSYNEQFF
J: TRBJ2-1; V: TRBV30; size: NA; D: TRBD1; DNA: TGTGCCTGGAGCGCGGGACAGGAGGTGAATGAGCAGTTCTTC; CDR3: CAWSAGQEVNEQFF
J: TRBJ1-5; V: TRBV6-6; size: NA; D: NA; DNA: TGTGCCAGCAGTTACGGCGGGCCCCAGCATTTT; CDR3: CASSYGGPQHF
J: TRBJ2-3; V: TRBV4-1; size: NA; D: NA; DNA: TGCGCCAGCAGCCTAGACCCTGTGGGGACAAGCACAGATACGCAGTATTTT; CDR3: CASSLDPVGTSTDTQYF
J: TRBJ2-4; V: TRBV2; size: NA; D: TRBD1; DNA: TGTGCCAGCAGCCAGGGACAGTTAGACATTCAGTACTTC; CDR3: CASSQGQLDIQYF
J: TRBJ1-1; V: TRBV28; size: NA; D: NA; DNA: TGTGCCAGCAGTTATGACACGCTTAGGGCTTTCTTT; CDR3: CASSYDTLRAFF
J: TRBJ2-1; V: TRBV2; size: NA; D: TRBD2; DNA: TGTGCCAGCGAGCGGACTAGCAGAGGGAATGAGCAGTTCTTC; CDR3: CASERTSRGNEQFF
J: TRBJ1-1; V: TRBV24-1; size: NA; D: TRBD1; DNA: TGTGCCACCAGAGCCGGGACAGGGCACCCTGAAGCTTTCTTT; CDR3: CATRAGTGHPEAFF
J: TRBJ1-1; V: TRBV5-1; size: once; D: NA; DNA: TGCGCCAGCAGCTTACGATCAGGGATCGGTACTGAAGCTTTCTTT; CDR3: CASSLRSGIGTEAFF
J: TRBJ1-2; V: TRBV30; size: NA; D: TRBD1; DNA: TGTGCCTGGAGTGTTGGGACAGGATCTGGCTACACCTTC; CDR3: CAWSVGTGSGYTF
J: TRBJ2-1; V: TRBV19; size: NA; D: TRBD2; DNA: TGTGCCAGTAGTATGGGCGGGGGAAACGAGCAGTTCTTC; CDR3: CASSMGGGNEQFF
J: TRBJ2-4; V: TRBV7-6; size: NA; D: TRBD1; DNA: TGTGCCAGCAGCTTAGGGACAGGGACCAAAAACATTCAGTACTTC; CDR3: CASSLGTGTKNIQYF
J: TRBJ2-5; V: TRBV28; size: NA; D: NA; DNA: TGTGCCAGCACCGATACAGGCCAAGAGACCCAGTACTTC; CDR3: CASTDTGQETQYF
J: TRBJ2-1; V: TRBV24-1; size: NA; D: TRBD2; DNA: TGTGCCACCAGTGATGGGACTAGCGGGGGCCGAAAGCAGTTCTTC; CDR3: CATSDGTSGGRKQFF
J: TRBJ1-5; V: TRBV6-1; size: NA; D: NA; DNA: TGTGCCAGCAGTGAAGTTTACAGTAGAAGTCAGCCCCAGCATTTT; CDR3: CASSEVYSRSQPQHF
J: TRBJ2-2; V: TRBV7-2; size: NA; D: TRBD2; DNA: TGTGCCAGCAGCGGAACCGTTTTGGCGGGGGTCACCGGGGAGCTGTTTTTT; CDR3: CASSGTVLAGVTGELFF
J: TRBJ1-6; V: TRBV3-1/TRBV3-2; size: NA; D: TRBD1; DNA: TGTGCCAGCAGCCCCACGGACAGGGTTAAGTCACCCCTCCACTTT; CDR3: CASSPTDRVKSPLHF
J: TRBJ2-7; V: TRBV3-1/TRBV3-2; size: NA; D: TRBD2; DNA: TGTGCCAGCAGCCCAAACACCGGGACTAGGCCCTACGAGCAGTACTTC; CDR3: CASSPNTGTRPYEQYF